This entry is about one T cell receptor beta chain. It lacks a known antigen. The input lacks base qualities; no much larger clone sits a single base away. The data belong to a study of blood T cell repertoires in COVID-19 (dated by TCRdb to between 2020 and 2021). At the level of the whole study: Samples from collaborators originated in the United States, Italy and Spain and spanned both the acute and convalescent phases of COVID-19. The material from the prospective study consisted of cDNA or gDNA derived from T cells, B-cell-depleted T cells, or PBMCs. Deeply sampled blood TCRbeta repertoires from subjects exposed to, actively infected with, or recovered from COVID-19 were included in the dataset. The repertoires were released in a freely available public database intended as a resource for research on the immune response to SARS-CoV-2. Samples came from the ongoing ImmuneRACE study (first 160 participants) plus 1,254 subjects from 6 global collaborators. Sample metadata almost always included a de-identified subject ID, COVID-19 status, age in years and sex. Where HLA class I and class II types were available, the types were taken from metadata supplied by the sample provider, not from assay-based typing.

The immunoSEQ Assay, a bias-controlled multiplex PCR, was used to amplify TCRbeta CDR3 regions from genomic DNA. The paper's data handling went like this. Within the assay, amplification of reference gene primers was used to estimate how many nucleated cells each sample contained. To quantify the absolute abundance of each unique TCRbeta CDR3 rearrangement, sequence reads were collapsed and filtered. For each sample, productive Simpson clonality was calculated as the square root of Simpson's diversity index across productive rearrangements. TCRdb's version of the immuneACCESS table is confined to in-frame rearrangements and falls short of the full clone set. An unresolved V gene accounts for under half of the shortfall where checked; the remainder is of unknown origin. V and J calls plus clone size are reproduced from that table; the DNA served to infer D and trimming. For this sample there are under 150,000 clones; roughly 83% appear just once. Under 1.5% of the sample rests with the top ten.

The collaborating institutions used their own protocols to collect whole blood in K2EDTA tubes. Collaborator samples were shipped for TCRbeta analysis as frozen whole blood, isolated PBMCs, or DNA extracted from either sample type. The CDR3 has 14 amino acids, counting the end cysteine and phenylalanine. Only the CDR3 DNA stays, 42 bases, in frame from base 1. The junction shows trimming of 5 bases on V and 3 bases on J, and the gene matches do not reach 6 bases of it. As encoded in the germline V gene, CDR1 is LGHNT while CDR2 is FRNRAP. Broader findings and caveats from the paper: The amount of clinical and demographic metadata varied by source and participant and was provided uncurated.

This receptor was obtained from a man in his fifties or sixties with acute or convalescent COVID-19. The sequence links TRBV12-5 to TRBJ1-1, and 7 bases in between align with TRBD1. Input material: peripheral blood. At the DNA level, the sequence is TGTGCTAGTGGTATAGGACAGGCCTACACTGAAGCTTTCTTT. Its amino acids are CASGIGQAYTEAFF.